This entry lists 27 T cell receptor beta chains sequenced from one sample in a study of blood T cell repertoires in COVID-19. Profiling relied on immunoSEQ multiplex PCR, and the TCRdb table lists in-frame clones only, not all of them. This table holds under 200,000 clones, about 88% found once. What was sequenced was peripheral blood. Receptors originate from a man younger than 30 with active or convalescent COVID-19.

This chain joins TRBV7-2 and TRBJ2-1; TRBD2 is a possible D gene (6 bases). In germline, CDR1 is SGHTA, CDR2 FQGNSA. The CDR3 covers 14 residues. The V end lost 0 bases, the J end lost 4 bases, and 7 bases lay between the germline ends. The CDR3, as DNA: TGTGCCAGCAGCTTAGCGGGGGGTTACAATGAGCAGTTCTTC. This sequence encodes CASSLAGGYNEQFF.

V and J are TRBV30 and TRBJ2-7, with D unclear. Germline values: CDR1 GTSNPN, CDR2 SVGIG (reference sequence). V was shortened by 5 bases and J by 4 bases, with 9 bases between the two germline ends. CDR3 length: 11 residues. CDR3 DNA: TGTGCCTGGCGGGTCCGGTACGAGCAGTACTTC. Translated: CAWRVRYEQYF.

The chain carries TRBV5-4 and TRBJ2-4; D perhaps matches TRBD2 (6 bases). The CDR3 is made up of 17 amino acids. Trimming took off 0 bases at V and 1 base at J, with 14 bases between the two ends. Germline CDR1 reads SGHNT; CDR2 reads YYREEE (reference sequence). The CDR3 bases are TGTGCCAGCAGCTTGGTTACCGGGAGAAGGGCCAAAAACATTCAGTACTTC. Protein sequence: CASSLVTGRRAKNIQYF. The full variable domain, with the rest looked up from reference TRBV5-4 and TRBJ2-4, is ETGVTQSPTHLIKTRGQQVTLRCSSQSGHNTVSWYQQALGQGPQFIFQYYREEENGRGNFPPRFSGLQFPNYSSELNVNALELDDSALYLCASSLVTGRRAKNIQYFGAGTRLSVL.

The chain joins TRBV4-2 to TRBJ2-4; D is unclear. V lost 4 bases, J lost 5 bases, and 9 bases lay in between. CDR3 length: 13 amino acids. Germline CDR1 LGHNA, CDR2 YNFKEQ. CDR3 coding DNA: TGTGCCAGCAGCCCGAACGCAGAAAACATTCAGTACTTC. Its protein is CASSPNAENIQYF.

The chain combines TRBV6-6 with TRBJ2-5, with 8 bases that match TRBD1. Germline V gives CDR1 MNHNY, CDR2 SVGAGI (reference sequence). V lost 0 bases, J lost 2 bases, and 5 bases stayed unmatched. The CDR3 runs 16 residues. CDR3: CASSYSGTGHQETQYF. For the CDR3, the DNA is TGTGCCAGCAGTTACTCCGGGACAGGACATCAAGAGACCCAGTACTTC.

The chain employs TRBV2 and TRBJ2-7; 8 positions match TRBD1. From germline, CDR1 is SNHLY and CDR2 FYNNEI. The CDR3 consists of 14 residues. V lost 8 bases, J lost 1 base, and 7 bases stayed unmatched. CDR3 bases: TGTGCCAGCCGAGGGGGGACAGGTTCCTACGAGCAGTACTTC. It codes for CASRGGTGSYEQYF.

This CDR3 reads CASSPESTGNYGYTF. The CDR3 nucleotides are TGTGCCAGCAGCCCTGAATCGACAGGCAACTATGGCTACACCTTC. The rearrangement links TRBV7-9 to TRBJ1-2, with D possibly being TRBD1 (6 bases). The CDR3 is 15 residues long. Trimming left V 5 bases short and J 2 bases short, with 15 bases between. Germline V gives CDR1 SEHNR, CDR2 FQNEAQ (reference sequence).

The J gene is TRBJ2-2, the V gene TRBV18; 8 bases map to TRBD2. Germline assignment: CDR1 KGHSH and CDR2 LQKENI. Trimming took 5 bases from V and 3 from J; bases not matched to a gene: 5. The CDR3 runs 15 residues. The CDR3: CASSEGLDYTGELFF. As DNA, the CDR3 is TGTGCCAGCTCAGAGGGACTAGACTACACCGGGGAGCTGTTTTTT.

This clone was observed a handful of times. The chain couples TRBV29-1 to TRBJ2-3; TRBD1 matches at 8 bases. The CDR3 covers 14 residues. Losses at the gene ends were 1 base for V and 5 bases for J; bases not matched to a gene: 5. Germline CDR1 is SQVTM and CDR2 is ANQGSEA. CDR3 sequence reads: CSVEGTGIGDTQYF. Here the CDR3 DNA reads TGCAGCGTTGAAGGGACAGGGATTGGAGATACGCAGTATTTT.

The chain couples TRBV7-2 to TRBJ2-7; D is perhaps TRBD2 (5 bases). V dropped 3 bases and J dropped 5 bases, with 14 bases sitting between them. The germline V gene has CDR1 SGHTA and CDR2 FQGNSA. This CDR3 is 14 amino acids long. As DNA, the CDR3 is TGTGCCAGCAGCTTTACTAGTGGCAAAAACGAGCAGTACTTC. As protein: CASSFTSGKNEQYF.

The V and J genes are TRBV18 and TRBJ2-2; TRBD2 is a possible D gene (6 bases). The V end was cut by 3 bases, the J end by 4 bases, with 15 bases between. The germline CDR1 and CDR2 sequences are KGHSH and LQKENI. This CDR3 comprises 16 residues. CDR3 sequence reads: CASSPTYGAGTGELFF. The DNA for the CDR3 is TGTGCCAGCTCACCCACGTACGGAGCGGGCACCGGGGAGCTGTTTTTT.

The CDR3, as DNA: TGTGCCAGTAGTAAGCAGGGTGAGGTTTCTTCACCCCTCCACTTT. Encoded protein: CASSKQGEVSSPLHF. The chain combines TRBV19 with TRBJ1-6, with D perhaps matching TRBD1 (5 bases). V lost 4 bases and J lost 9, with 16 bases in between. From germline, CDR1 is LNHDA and CDR2 SQIVND (reference sequence). This CDR3 contains 15 residues.

The gene calls are TRBV29-1 and TRBJ2-3; TRBD2 aligns across 8 bases. CDR3 length equals 14 residues. Germline V CDR1 and CDR2: SQVTM, ANQGSEA. After removal of 1 base from V and 0 bases from J, the junction contained 0 bases not matched to a gene. The CDR3: CSVEAGGSTDTQYF. DNA of the CDR3: TGCAGCGTTGAAGCGGGAGGGAGCACAGATACGCAGTATTTT.

The chain employs TRBV7-9 and TRBJ1-1; D may be TRBD1 (5 bases). This CDR3 comprises 14 residues. Germline CDR1 reads SEHNR; CDR2 reads FQNEAQ (reference sequence). V dropped 4 bases and J dropped 3 bases, with 12 bases sitting between them. This CDR3 is CASSSPEGDTEAFF. The CDR3 DNA sequence: TGTGCCAGCAGCTCCCCAGAAGGGGACACTGAAGCTTTCTTT.

This clone came up many times. The chain couples TRBV19 to TRBJ1-2; D gene uncertain. Trimming left V 4 bases short and J 1 base short, with 7 bases between. The CDR3 runs to 13 residues. Germline values: CDR1 LNHDA, CDR2 SQIVND (reference sequence). CDR3 in DNA: TGTGCCAGTAGTACTAGCCTTAACTATGGCTACACCTTC. It codes for CASSTSLNYGYTF. The variable domain in full, with the rest retrieved from reference TRBV19 and TRBJ1-2, is DGGITQSPKYLFRKEGQNVTLSCEQNLNHDAMYWYRQDPGQGLRLIYYSQIVNDFQKGDIAEGYSVSREKKESFPLTVTSAQKNPTAFYLCASSTSLNYGYTFGSGTRLTVV.

The rearrangement joins TRBV4-2 to TRBJ1-1; 8 positions match TRBD1. There are 15 residues in the CDR3. J was trimmed by 1 base and V by 4 bases; bases with no gene match: 5. Germline V CDR1 and CDR2: LGHNA, YNFKEQ. CDR3 sequence (DNA): TGTGCCAGCAGCCCGAGTGGACAGGGGAACACTGAAGCTTTCTTT. It is translated as CASSPSGQGNTEAFF.

The CDR3 reads CASSYGGTNTGELFF. The CDR3 DNA reads TGTGCCAGCAGTTATGGGGGCACGAACACCGGGGAGCTGTTTTTT. The rearrangement links TRBV6-5 to TRBJ2-2; maybe TRBD1 (6 bases). The CDR3 contains 15 residues. Trimming shortened V by 3 bases and J by 0 bases, and 8 bases separated the two germline ends. Per the germline V gene, CDR1 is MNHEY and CDR2 is SVGAGI.

J is TRBJ2-1 and V is TRBV5-5; 12 nucleotides line up with TRBD2. This CDR3 spans 19 amino acids. Looked up from germline, CDR1 is SGHKS and CDR2 is YYEKEE (reference sequence). The V gene end was trimmed by 4 bases and the J gene end by 8 bases; junction bases not matched to a gene: 19. In nucleotides, the CDR3 is TGTGCCAGCAGCCCGGGACTAGCGGGCCAAATAGATAGAGGCCATGAGCAGTTCTTC. This encodes CASSPGLAGQIDRGHEQFF. Drawing the rest from reference TRBV5-5 and TRBJ2-1, the complete variable domain is DAGVTQSPTHLIKTRGQQVTLRCSPISGHKSVSWYQQVLGQGPQFIFQYYEKEERGRGNFPDRFSARQFPNYSSELNVNALLLGDSALYLCASSPGLAGQIDRGHEQFFGPGTRLTVL.

The rearrangement uses TRBV7-2 and TRBJ2-7, with D possibly TRBD1 on 6 matching bases. V was pared by 2 bases and J by 6 bases, with 11 bases between. CDR1 and CDR2 (germline): SGHTA, FQGNSA. The CDR3 consists of 13 residues. The CDR3 spells CASSLSSGAEQYF. The CDR3 DNA reads TGTGCCAGCAGCTTAAGTTCAGGGGCCGAGCAGTACTTC.

V gene TRBV11-2 combines with J gene TRBJ1-2, with D unresolved. The germline V gene encodes CDR1 SGHAT and CDR2 FQNNGV. Trimming removed 2 bases at V and 4 bases at J, with 14 bases between. The CDR3 totals 15 residues. Written as DNA, the CDR3 is TGTGCCAGCAGCTTAACCCCCGACACCAGCTATGGCTACACCTTC. Translation gives CASSLTPDTSYGYTF. Based on the CDR3 plus reference TRBV11-2 and TRBJ1-2, the full variable domain is EAGVAQSPRYKIIEKRQSVAFWCNPISGHATLYWYQQILGQGPKLLIQFQNNGVVDDSQLPKDRFSAERLKGVDSTLKIQPAKLEDSAVYLCASSLTPDTSYGYTFGSGTRLTVV.

A few counts support this clone. This sequence joins TRBV7-9 and TRBJ1-6; weak D call: TRBD1 (5 bases). CDR3 length: 14 residues. Between the trimmed V and J ends, which lost 5 bases and 9 bases, there was a span of 14 bases. Germline V gene data show CDR1 as SEHNR and CDR2 as FQNEAQ (reference sequence). This CDR3 is CASSPGFLASPLHF. Here the CDR3 DNA reads TGTGCCAGCAGCCCAGGGTTTTTGGCTTCACCCCTCCACTTT. Combining the CDR3 with reference TRBV7-9 and TRBJ1-6 gives the whole variable domain DTGVSQNPRHKITKRGQNVTFRCDPISEHNRLYWYRQTLGQGPEFLTYFQNEAQLEKSRLLSDRFSAERPKGSFSTLEIQRTEQGDSAMYLCASSPGFLASPLHFGNGTRLTVT.

In this sample, this clone turned up once. The chain has TRBV30 and TRBJ2-2; the D gene is possibly TRBD1 (6 bases). Germline assignment: CDR1 GTSNPN and CDR2 SVGIG (reference sequence). This CDR3 comprises 14 residues. V lost 4 bases to trimming and J lost 7 bases, with 16 bases between them. This chain's CDR3 is CAWTGIKGGGELFF. In DNA form, the CDR3 reads TGTGCCTGGACCGGGATTAAAGGGGGCGGGGAGCTGTTTTTT.

V and J are TRBV10-2 and TRBJ2-7; 11 positions match TRBD2. The CDR3 is made up of 16 amino acids. Looked up from germline, CDR1 is WSHSY and CDR2 is SAAADI. V lost 2 bases, J lost 2 bases, and 5 bases stayed unmatched. The CDR3 DNA reads as TGCGCCAGCAGTGAGATCGGGACTAGCGGACCCTACGAGCAGTACTTC. This sequence encodes CASSEIGTSGPYEQYF.

The rearrangement links TRBV9 to TRBJ1-1, with D hard to call. In germline, CDR1 is SGDLS, CDR2 YYNGEE. V shed 4 bases and J shed 5 bases, with 18 bases lying between them. CDR3 length: 15 residues. The CDR3 loop is CASSPATRLQTEAFF. The CDR3 nucleotides are TGTGCCAGCAGCCCCGCGACCCGACTGCAGACTGAAGCTTTCTTT.

This chain joins TRBV5-1 and TRBJ1-1; D is undetermined. Per germline, CDR1 SGHRS and CDR2 YFSETQ. This CDR3 contains 16 residues. Trimming shortened V by 0 bases and J by 4 bases, and 16 bases separated the two germline ends. The DNA for the CDR3 is TGCGCCAGCAGCTTGGTAGGTGAGGGTCGGGGCACTGAAGCTTTCTTT. This gives the protein CASSLVGEGRGTEAFF.

This clone was picked up one time. Here the CDR3 reads CASSGTRTGIYEQYF. The CDR3, as DNA: TGTGCCAGCAGTGGTACTCGGACAGGAATTTACGAGCAGTACTTC. The chain carries TRBV25-1 and TRBJ2-7; 7 nucleotides align to TRBD1. Germline values: CDR1 MGHDK, CDR2 SYGVNS. The CDR3 runs 15 residues. V lost 4 bases to trimming and J lost 4 bases; unmatched junction nucleotides: 10.

This chain connects TRBV4-1 to TRBJ1-1; D is undetermined. V shed 3 bases and J shed 1 base, with 9 bases lying between them. Germline values: CDR1 MGHRA, CDR2 YSYEKL. The CDR3 is made up of 14 amino acids. The DNA of the CDR3 is TGCGCCAGCAGCCACAGTCGGGGGAACACTGAAGCTTTCTTT. Amino acids: CASSHSRGNTEAFF.